This TCR beta chain was retrieved from a study of shared clonotypes between healthy human individuals. Investigators spread the genomic DNA of each subset evenly over several immunoSEQ plates. Assay used: immunoSEQ multiplex PCR; TCRdb lists only in-frame clones, some missing. The sample holds a few million clones, nearly 97% seen once. Germline lookup yields CDR1 SGHTA and CDR2 FQGNSA. V dropped 1 base and J dropped 8; count of bases not matched to a gene: 3. This CDR3 comprises 14 residues. Healthy HIV-negative adults with no recent acute infections or vaccinations were recruited as donors. CD4+ cells were split into CD45RA+ naive and CD45RA-negative memory subsets. Study conclusions and caveats: Clonotype sharing across a few donors was observed for 4% to 6.5% of naive CD4 clonotypes.

As for this clone: Its target is unknown.

The sample taken for sequencing was naive CD4+ T cells sorted from blood. Subset specified: CD45RA+ positively selected. The chain recombines TRBV7-2 with TRBJ2-1; TRBD2 matches 9 bases. This clonotype was sampled from a man younger than 30 in good health. Here the CDR3 reads CASSLEGTSYEQFF. The CDR3 DNA is TGTGCCAGCAGCTTAGAGGGGACTAGCTATGAGCAGTTCTTC.